This TCR beta chain stems from a study of beta chain features in type 1 diabetes (dated by TCRdb to the late 2010s). Regarding the study in general: Mean age, gender distribution, total cell number and subset yield did not differ between patients and healthy donors. A total of around 110,000,000 sorted cells were examined across all samples, and RNA yield correlated strongly with the number of cells per subset. In the study, TCRB repertoires of sorted circulating CD4+ T cell subsets from recently diagnosed type 1 diabetes patients were compared with those of matched healthy donors. Naive and central memory subsets were obtained from all 28 donors, but regulatory and stem cell-like memory subsets were isolated from only 8 patients and 8 healthy donors. The study at large found these results: At VDJ recombination sites, type 1 diabetes patients had fewer insertions and more deleted nucleotides, which implies abnormalities in thymic rearrangement. In all four CD4+ subsets, TCRB CDR3 length was moderately but significantly shorter in type 1 diabetes patients. The naive, central memory and regulatory TCRB repertoires appeared to resemble one another more closely among patients than among healthy donors. Because the HLA sub-analyses included only small numbers of individuals, any influence of HLA type on TCRB rearrangement was left unresolved. Shorter templates might be favored by PCR, yet because patient and control samples were amplified and corrected together, any such skew would affect both groups equally. Sequencing cDNA rather than genomic DNA could over-represent highly expressing activated cells, although activation and CD3 levels did not differ between groups.

The entire amount of isolated RNA was reverse transcribed using the High Capacity cDNA Reverse Transcription Kit, so the sequenced TCRB transcripts were expressed ones. Deep immunoSEQ sequencing was performed on naive, central memory and regulatory T cell samples, with an average of roughly 3.3 million total reads per sample. After sorted cells were lysed in RLT buffer, RNA was extracted with DNase-treated RNeasy Micro or Mini kits, with the choice depending on cell number. Each cell subset was processed on its own to prevent cross-contamination, while patient and healthy donor samples were processed together. TCRB sequences were amplified from cDNA with the immunoSEQ multiplex PCR, producing 87-bp fragments spanning the CDR3 region. Sequencing of the amplicons was done on the Illumina HiSeq platform. On the study's bioinformatics: Synthetic template baselines were used to correct PCR bias computationally, reads within Hamming distance 2 were collapsed, and singletons that could not be merged were discarded. Reads were aligned to IMGT to assign V, D and J genes, CDR3 length, and insertions or deletions at six rearrangement sites. Within each subset, clonotype counts were normalized to sorted cell number, and only after that were true diversity and Gini coefficients computed with the tcR R package. The overlap coefficient, calculated on TCRB nucleotide sequences, was used to measure repertoire sharing. Out-of-frame TCRB sequences from naive cells were analyzed as a proxy for the pre-selection repertoire. TCRdb stores this immuneACCESS table with in-frame sequences only. Part of the clones is absent; in the studies checked, under half of the shortfall reflects unresolved V genes, and no reason is known for the rest. V, J and clone size derive from that table, while D and trimming were established from the DNA sequence. This sample is represented by over 200,000 clones; roughly a tenth of them were singletons. The ten largest clones capture around 0.017% of the sample.

V is pared back by 2 bases and J by 7 bases, with 12 bases lying between the germline termini. Looking up the germline V gene (reference sequence) yields CDR1 GTSNPN and CDR2 SVGIG. Taken from cysteine to phenylalanine, the CDR3 has 13 residues. Only the CDR3 region is kept as DNA, spanning 39 bases read in frame from base 1. A note on this clone: What antigen it recognizes has not been identified. No base quality information exists; no much larger clone differs at one position.

A single peripheral blood draw of around 0.11 L on average was collected from each donor into heparinised tubes. A BD FACSAria II and a panel including CD45RO, CCR7, CD25, CD127, CD95 and CD27 were used to sort naive, central memory, regulatory and stem cell-like memory CD4+ T cells. Every sorted population had a purity above 98%. PBMCs were separated immediately by Lymphoprep density gradient centrifugation and were stained directly, without being cultured. Samples were stained and sorted in pairs, with one healthy donor and one patient per experiment, so that batch effects were minimized. The chain is made from TRBV30 and TRBJ1-5, and possibly TRBD1, on 5 matching bases. The source material was naive CD4+ T cells from blood. The intended sense of this specimen's cell subset or site label: true naive CD4+ T cells. The TCR comes from a man aged 25 to 40 with type 1 diabetes. The sequence in DNA is TGTGCCTGGAGTAGGGGAACGAACCAGCCCCAGCATTTT. This encodes CAWSRGTNQPQHF.